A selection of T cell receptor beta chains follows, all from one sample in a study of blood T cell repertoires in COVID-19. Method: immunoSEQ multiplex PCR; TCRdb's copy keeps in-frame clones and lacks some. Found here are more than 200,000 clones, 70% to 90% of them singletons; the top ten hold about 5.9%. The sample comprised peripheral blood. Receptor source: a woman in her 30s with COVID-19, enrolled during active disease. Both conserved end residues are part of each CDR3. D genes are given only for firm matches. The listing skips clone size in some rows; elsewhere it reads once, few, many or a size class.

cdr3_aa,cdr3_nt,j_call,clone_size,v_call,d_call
CASSWTSGGDTQYF,TGTGCCAGCAGTTGGACTAGCGGGGGAGATACGCAGTATTTT,TRBJ2-3,few,TRBV6-2/TRBV6-3,TRBD2
CASSEAWRSTEAFF,TGTGCCAGCAGTGAAGCTTGGAGGTCAACTGAAGCTTTCTTT,TRBJ1-1,once,TRBV6-1,.
CSVEGPGFETQYF,TGCAGCGTAGAAGGGCCCGGGTTTGAGACCCAGTACTTC,TRBJ2-5,.,TRBV29-1,.
CASSQGNNEKLFF,TGTGCCAGCTCACAGGGGAATAATGAAAAACTGTTTTTT,TRBJ1-4,.,TRBV18,.
CASSRAVGGRGSGNTIYF,TGTGCCAGCTCCCGTGCTGTCGGGGGGCGCGGGTCTGGAAACACCATATATTTT,TRBJ1-3,.,TRBV2,.
CASSLSGGYGYTF,TGTGCCAGCAGCTTATCCGGGGGCTATGGCTACACCTTC,TRBJ1-2,.,TRBV7-9,.
CASSSGTDNTGELFF,TGCGCCAGCAGCTCCGGGACAGACAACACCGGGGAGCTGTTTTTT,TRBJ2-2,.,TRBV10-1,TRBD1
CASSRGQGGSPLHF,TGTGCCAGCAGCCGCGGGCAGGGGGGTTCACCCCTCCACTTT,TRBJ1-6,few,TRBV28,TRBD1
CATLDRKKLFF,TGTGCCACCCTAGACAGAAAAAAACTGTTTTTT,TRBJ1-4,.,TRBV2,.
CASSQEGLGTEAFF,TGTGCCAGCAGCCAGGAGGGGTTGGGCACTGAAGCTTTCTTT,TRBJ1-1,.,TRBV7-4,.
CASSLDWSSGSYRSYNEQFF,TGTGCCAGCAGCTTAGATTGGAGTAGCGGGAGTTATAGGTCCTACAATGAGCAGTTCTTC,TRBJ2-1,.,TRBV11-3,TRBD2
CASSTRGTSTDTQYF,TGTGCCAGCAGCACACGGGGAACTAGCACAGATACGCAGTATTTT,TRBJ2-3,.,TRBV5-4,.
CARSLRQGTTGELFF,TGTGCCAGAAGCTTGCGTCAGGGGACCACCGGGGAGCTGTTTTTT,TRBJ2-2,once,TRBV5-3,.
CASSPEYRDTQYF,TGTGCCAGCAGCCCCGAATATCGGGATACGCAGTATTTT,TRBJ2-3,.,TRBV6-4,.
CASSQEPLAGRSSYEQYF,TGTGCCAGCAGCCAAGAGCCACTAGCGGGGAGGAGCTCCTACGAGCAGTACTTC,TRBJ2-7,.,TRBV4-2,TRBD2
CASSEGGGPYNEQFF,TGTGCCAGCAGTGAAGGGGGAGGGCCGTACAATGAGCAGTTCTTC,TRBJ2-1,.,TRBV6-1,TRBD2
CASSLATTGLEQYF,TGTGCCAGCAGCCTCGCAACGACAGGGCTCGAGCAGTACTTC,TRBJ2-7,.,TRBV5-6,TRBD1
CASRQAGNTIYF,TGTGCCAGCCGACAGGCTGGAAACACCATATATTTT,TRBJ1-3,once,TRBV25-1,.
CASSRQGVKLQYF,TGTGCCAGTAGTCGACAGGGGGTGAAGTTGCAGTACTTC,TRBJ2-7,.,TRBV19,TRBD1
CASSWTEYEQYF,TGTGCCAGCAGTTGGACAGAATACGAGCAGTACTTC,TRBJ2-7,.,TRBV28,.
CASSLRAGDGNTIYF,TGTGCCAGCAGTTTAAGGGCAGGGGATGGAAACACCATATATTTT,TRBJ1-3,.,TRBV27,.
CASSQDSGRGYGYTF,TGCGCCAGCAGCCAAGATTCGGGCAGGGGCTATGGCTACACCTTC,TRBJ1-2,once,TRBV4-3,.
CASSSPGTGGAYGYTF,TGTGCCAGCAGTTCCCCAGGGACAGGGGGCGCTTATGGCTACACCTTC,TRBJ1-2,.,TRBV6-5,TRBD1
CATSDRRTGPNNEQFF,TGTGCCACCAGTGACCGCCGGACAGGACCTAACAATGAGCAGTTCTTC,TRBJ2-1,.,TRBV24-1,TRBD1
CASSLAGGLYNEQFF,TGTGCCAGCAGTCTAGCGGGAGGGCTCTACAATGAGCAGTTCTTC,TRBJ2-1,.,TRBV27,TRBD2
CASSPRLAGFTDTQYF,TGTGCCAGCAGCCCCCGACTAGCGGGGTTCACAGATACGCAGTATTTT,TRBJ2-3,.,TRBV7-8,TRBD2
CASSARHDTEAFF,TGCGCCAGCAGCGCCCGACACGACACTGAAGCTTTCTTT,TRBJ1-1,.,TRBV4-3,.
CASSSPGLFSYNEQFF,TGTGCCAGCAGCTCTCCGGGACTATTTTCCTACAATGAGCAGTTCTTC,TRBJ2-1,.,TRBV7-9,TRBD2
CASSAPGTEFSGANVLTF,TGTGCCAGCAGTGCGCCCGGGACAGAGTTCTCTGGGGCCAACGTCCTGACTTTC,TRBJ2-6,.,TRBV27,TRBD1
CATSGETRPVPDTQYF,TGTGCCACCAGTGGGGAGACTAGGCCGGTCCCAGATACGCAGTATTTT,TRBJ2-3,.,TRBV24-1,.
CAQGRSGANVLTF,TGTGCCCAGGGGAGATCTGGGGCCAACGTCCTGACTTTC,TRBJ2-6,.,TRBV30,.
CASSIGRTSGSWETQYF,TGTGCCAGCAGCATAGGCCGGACTAGCGGGAGCTGGGAGACCCAGTACTTC,TRBJ2-5,.,TRBV9,TRBD2
CASSKTGSEGYEQYF,TGTGCCAGCAGTAAAACCGGGTCAGAGGGCTACGAGCAGTACTTC,TRBJ2-7,.,TRBV6-5,.
CASSLTLTSGTDTQYF,TGTGCCAGCAGCTTGACCCTAACTAGCGGCACAGATACGCAGTATTTT,TRBJ2-3,.,TRBV5-4,TRBD2
CASTKRVLSAGELFF,TGTGCCAGCACCAAGAGGGTTCTTAGCGCCGGGGAGCTGTTTTTT,TRBJ2-2,.,TRBV7-9,.
CASSPEGATNYGYTF,TGTGCCAGTAGTCCGGAGGGGGCAACCAACTATGGCTACACCTTC,TRBJ1-2,.,TRBV19,TRBD1
CASSYSGKAVEFF,TGTGCCAGCAGTTACTCGGGCAAGGCAGTGGAGTTCTTC,TRBJ2-1,.,TRBV6-5,.
CAWSNGQGFSDSNQPQHF,TGTGCCTGGAGTAACGGACAGGGGTTCTCCGATAGCAATCAGCCCCAGCATTTT,TRBJ1-5,.,TRBV30,TRBD1
CASSLGGLGNTEAFF,TGTGCCAGCAGCTTGGGGGGGCTGGGGAACACTGAAGCTTTCTTT,TRBJ1-1,.,TRBV5-4,.
CASSQTGTSSTDTQYF,TGTGCCAGCTCACAAACCGGGACATCAAGCACAGATACGCAGTATTTT,TRBJ2-3,.,TRBV18,.
CASRPSGGHRETQYF,TGTGCCAGTCGCCCTTCGGGGGGGCACAGGGAGACCCAGTACTTC,TRBJ2-5,.,TRBV18,TRBD2
CASSLVGATEAFF,TGCGCCAGCAGCTTGGTTGGGGCCACTGAAGCTTTCTTT,TRBJ1-1,.,TRBV5-1,.
CASSRDRAGGRWADTQYF,TGTGCCAGTAGTCGGGACAGGGCCGGGGGTAGGTGGGCAGATACGCAGTATTTT,TRBJ2-3,.,TRBV19,TRBD1
CASSVALLEGATDTQYF,TGTGCCAGCAGCGTAGCCCTCCTGGAGGGAGCTACAGATACGCAGTATTTT,TRBJ2-3,.,TRBV9,.
CASSLRETGTEAFF,TGTGCCAGCAGCTTGCGTGAAACGGGTACTGAAGCTTTCTTT,TRBJ1-1,.,TRBV7-2,.